This T cell receptor beta chain was identified during a study of cytomegalovirus exposure and HLA in healthy donors. Overall study results and limits: An apparent linkage of common viral pathogens to several of the most significant clusters emerged in a later analysis. In an earlier analysis, productive rearrangement rates for most beta V segments clustered near 87% or 30%. The study had only CMV serostatus as immune exposure information. Rare TCR sequences dominated, though some public TCRs recurred in many donors.

This clone was seen only a few times. Its target is not known. Primers: 60 Vbeta forward and 13 Jbeta reverse. The data were produced by immunoSEQ multiplex PCR, yet TCRdb's version contains in-frame clones alone and is incomplete. This sample has approximately 150,000 clones; more than 80% occur once, and the top ten carry roughly 4%. Per germline, CDR1 SGHNT and CDR2 YYREEE (reference sequence). V was trimmed by 4 bases and J by 2 bases, leaving 12 bases between them. The CDR3 sequence is 14 residues long. V usage is TRBV5-4 and J usage is TRBJ1-1; unclear D gene. Input material: PBMCs. This TCR was recovered from a woman in her thirties or forties in good health and CMV-seropositive. CDR3 DNA sequence: TGTGCCAGCAGCCCGATCGGGGTAAACACTGAAGCTTTCTTT. Amino acids: CASSPIGVNTEAFF.